This T cell receptor beta chain was captured in a study of T cell repertoires in cytomegalovirus infection. Study context: Newly reported HLA-C-restricted and thoroughly characterized HLA-B-restricted CMV epitopes were employed. A matching HLA type, together with CMV infection, was signaled by public TCR beta signatures. Study conclusions and caveats: Cumulative public TCR beta family frequency identified carriers of CMV plus the relevant HLA. HLA-C-restricted CMV-specific TCR beta clonotypes prevailed in the ex vivo response.

This clonotype was counted between two and nine times. What it recognizes is unknown. TCRdb analysed the reads with MiXCR anew, one entry per CDR3 protein. The data show about 830,000 distinct CDR3 sequences, 30% to 35% seen once. Per germline, CDR1 MNHNY and CDR2 SVGAGI (reference sequence). The CDR3 is 17 amino acids. With 0 bases clipped from V and 8 bases from J, the junction kept 14 bases outside the gene matches. The chain recombines TRBV6-6 with TRBJ1-2, with 8 bases that match TRBD1. The sequence was obtained from a human donor in good health (CMV status not recorded). Some clones in this sample may be carry-over from other donors' samples. The specimen comprised cultured CD8+ T cells from PBMCs, sampled from culture after CMV antigen stimulation. CDR3 DNA sequence: TGTGCCAGCAGTTACTCTACAGCGGTCAGGGGGCTTGAGGGCTACACCTTC. This sequence encodes CASSYSTAVRGLEGYTF.